This TCR beta chain was found in a study of blood T cell repertoires in COVID-19 (dated by TCRdb to about 2020). Regarding the research as a whole: The collaborator samples originated in the United States, Italy and Spain and spanned the acute and convalescent phases of COVID-19. The material from the prospective study consisted of cDNA or gDNA derived from T cells, B-cell-depleted T cells, or PBMCs. Deeply sampled blood TCRbeta repertoires from subjects exposed to, actively infected with, or recovered from COVID-19 were included in the dataset. The repertoires were made available in a free public database intended to serve as a resource for research on the immune response to SARS-CoV-2. The samples were drawn from the first 160 participants of the ongoing ImmuneRACE study and from 950 to 1,500 subjects provided by 6 global collaborators. A de-identified subject ID, COVID-19 status, age in years and sex were almost always included in the sample metadata. Where HLA class I and class II types were available, the types were taken from metadata supplied by the sample provider, not from assay-based typing. Here is what the overall study found, with its caveats: How much clinical and demographic metadata was included differed by source and by participant, and the metadata was provided uncurated.

Each collaborating institution followed its own protocols to collect whole blood in K2EDTA tubes. For TCRbeta analysis, collaborator samples were shipped as frozen whole blood, as isolated PBMCs, or as DNA extracted from either sample type. On this clone itself: No cognate antigen has been identified for it. No clone much larger than this one lies a single base away; base qualities are absent.

TCRbeta CDR3 regions were amplified from genomic DNA using the immunoSEQ Assay, a bias-controlled multiplex PCR. In the authors' own workflow: The number of nucleated cells in each sample was estimated by amplification of reference gene primers within the assay. To quantify the absolute abundance of each unique TCRbeta CDR3 rearrangement, sequence reads were collapsed and filtered. For each sample, productive Simpson clonality was calculated as the square root of Simpson's diversity index over productive rearrangements. This immuneACCESS table, as held by TCRdb, lists in-frame sequences with V and J called but not all clones. Of the missing ones, under half trace to an unresolved V gene in checked studies; the others have no known cause. Clonal size and the V and J genes are those of that table, whereas D and trimming came from the DNA. Here the sample has about 190,000 clones; 88% occur a single time. 3.5% to 4.5% of the sample is taken by the ten largest.

This TCR was recovered from a human donor in a cohort sampled during active COVID-19. The specimen was peripheral blood.

The CDR3 region: CASSSTGTASVYSPLHF. The nucleotide sequence is given as TGTGCCAGCAGCTCAACCGGGACAGCTAGCGTATACTCACCCCTCCACTTT. This chain joins TRBV9 to TRBJ1-6; TRBD1 aligns with 7 central bases. V trim: 4 bases; J trim: 10 bases; unmatched bases: 17. According to the germline V gene, CDR1 reads SGDLS and CDR2 reads YYNGEE. The CDR3 goes from the cysteine to the phenylalanine over 17 residues. Solely the CDR3 DNA is kept, with 51 bases framed from the first base.